This T cell receptor beta chain was observed in a study of Ad26.COV2.S vaccination and SARS-CoV-2 variants. Points from the study as a whole: After vaccination, substantial breadth of spike-specific CD8+ and CD4+ responses was reported.

For this clone: What it binds is not known.

Sequencing used immunoSEQ multiplex PCR; TCRdb keeps in-frame clones, though not all of them. Of 350,000 to 450,000 clones in the sample, 92% are singletons; the top ten hold 3.5% to 4.5%. The material was peripheral blood, obtained after recovery from COVID-19. The TCR comes from a human donor who had recovered from COVID-19.

CDR3 residues: CASTPSGIYTDTQYF. In DNA form, the CDR3 reads TGTGCCAGCACCCCTAGCGGAATCTACACAGATACGCAGTATTTT. V is TRBV9 and J is TRBJ2-3, with TRBD2 matching 7 bases. CDR3 length equals 15 residues. J gave up 2 bases and V 6 bases, and 9 bases lay outside the gene matches. In germline, CDR1 is SGDLS, CDR2 YYNGEE. The full variable domain, in which reference TRBV9 and TRBJ2-3 provide the parts outside the CDR3, is DSGVTQTPKHLITATGQRVTLRCSPRSGDLSVYWYQQSLDQGLQFLIQYYNGEERAKGNILERFSAQQFPDLHSELNLSSLELGDSALYFCASTPSGIYTDTQYFGPGTRLTVL.